The rows below give T cell receptor beta chains drawn from one sample of a study of blood T cell repertoires in COVID-19. Using immunoSEQ multiplex PCR, the repertoire was profiled, and TCRdb retains in-frame clones only, with some absent. Among just under 85,000 clones listed, roughly 86% were seen once. Material: peripheral blood. The receptors derive from an elderly man with active or convalescent COVID-19. CDR3s include the opening cysteine and the closing phenylalanine or tryptophan. A D gene is named only where the DNA matches it firmly. Only part of the rows carry a size: once, few, many, or a class if the clone is expanded.

d_gene: -
v_gene: TRBV7-9
abundance: -
j_gene: TRBJ1-2
CDR3aa: CASSLVSGNYGYTF
CDR3nt: TGTGCCAGCAGCTTAGTATCAGGGAACTATGGCTACACCTTC

d_gene: TRBD1
v_gene: TRBV2
abundance: -
j_gene: TRBJ1-4
CDR3aa: CASRGQDEKLFF
CDR3nt: TGTGCCAGCAGAGGACAGGATGAAAAACTGTTTTTT

d_gene: TRBD1
v_gene: TRBV29-1
abundance: -
j_gene: TRBJ1-2
CDR3aa: CSVEETGSRSYTF
CDR3nt: TGCAGCGTTGAAGAGACAGGGTCACGGAGCTACACCTTC

d_gene: TRBD1
v_gene: TRBV18
abundance: -
j_gene: TRBJ1-1
CDR3aa: CASSLDREAFF
CDR3nt: TGTGCCAGCTCACTGGACAGGGAAGCTTTCTTT

d_gene: -
v_gene: TRBV11-1
abundance: -
j_gene: TRBJ1-2
CDR3aa: CASSPTTRVANYGYTF
CDR3nt: TGTGCCAGCAGCCCCACAACGCGGGTCGCTAACTATGGCTACACCTTC

d_gene: TRBD2
v_gene: TRBV14
abundance: once
j_gene: TRBJ2-1
CDR3aa: CASSQRTSVNNEQFF
CDR3nt: TGTGCCAGCAGCCAAAGGACTAGCGTAAACAATGAGCAGTTCTTC

d_gene: -
v_gene: TRBV9
abundance: -
j_gene: TRBJ2-1
CDR3aa: CASSVAGVGNEQFF
CDR3nt: TGTGCCAGCAGCGTAGCGGGAGTAGGTAATGAGCAGTTCTTC

d_gene: -
v_gene: TRBV12-3/TRBV12-4
abundance: -
j_gene: TRBJ2-5
CDR3aa: CASSDGRGETQYF
CDR3nt: TGTGCCAGCAGTGACGGTCGGGGAGAGACCCAGTACTTC

d_gene: -
v_gene: TRBV5-6
abundance: -
j_gene: TRBJ1-3
CDR3aa: CASSVGHTRLSGNTIYF
CDR3nt: TGTGCCAGCAGCGTGGGGCACACCCGTCTTTCTGGAAACACCATATATTTT

d_gene: TRBD1
v_gene: TRBV30
abundance: -
j_gene: TRBJ1-6
CDR3aa: CAWNLIAGGGQSPLHF
CDR3nt: TGTGCCTGGAACCTAATCGCAGGGGGCGGTCAGTCACCCCTCCACTTT

d_gene: TRBD2
v_gene: TRBV15
abundance: many
j_gene: TRBJ2-1
CDR3aa: CATSRDYLGGSSNEQFF
CDR3nt: TGTGCCACCAGCAGAGATTATCTGGGCGGGAGCTCAAATGAGCAGTTCTTC

d_gene: -
v_gene: TRBV12-3/TRBV12-4
abundance: -
j_gene: TRBJ1-1
CDR3aa: CASSLLPGAEAFF
CDR3nt: TGTGCCAGCAGTTTATTGCCCGGAGCTGAAGCTTTCTTT

d_gene: -
v_gene: TRBV24-1
abundance: -
j_gene: TRBJ1-2
CDR3aa: CATSDHRDSYGYTF
CDR3nt: TGTGCCACCAGTGACCACAGGGATAGCTATGGCTACACCTTC

d_gene: -
v_gene: TRBV10-2
abundance: once
j_gene: TRBJ2-1
CDR3aa: CASSDVGAVREQFF
CDR3nt: TGCGCCAGCAGTGACGTGGGAGCCGTGCGGGAGCAGTTCTTC

d_gene: -
v_gene: TRBV7-2
abundance: -
j_gene: TRBJ1-2
CDR3aa: CASSPTTGTINGYTF
CDR3nt: TGTGCCAGCAGCCCAACGACCGGGACAATCAATGGCTACACCTTC

d_gene: -
v_gene: TRBV7-6
abundance: -
j_gene: TRBJ1-1
CDR3aa: CASSLRTENTEAFF
CDR3nt: TGTGCCAGCAGCTTAAGGACAGAGAACACTGAAGCTTTCTTT

d_gene: TRBD1
v_gene: TRBV19
abundance: -
j_gene: TRBJ1-1
CDR3aa: CASSIVQGETEAFF
CDR3nt: TGTGCCAGTAGTATAGTCCAGGGGGAAACTGAAGCTTTCTTT

d_gene: -
v_gene: TRBV24-1
abundance: -
j_gene: TRBJ2-1
CDR3aa: CATSDFSLRSYNEQFF
CDR3nt: TGTGCCACCAGTGATTTCTCTCTCCGGTCCTACAATGAGCAGTTCTTC

d_gene: -
v_gene: TRBV4-1
abundance: -
j_gene: TRBJ2-5
CDR3aa: CASSPVPDYQETQYF
CDR3nt: TGCGCCAGCAGCCCGGTTCCGGACTACCAAGAGACCCAGTACTTC

d_gene: -
v_gene: TRBV6-2/TRBV6-3
abundance: -
j_gene: TRBJ2-5
CDR3aa: CASSYAGLEKETQYF
CDR3nt: TGTGCCAGCAGTTACGCGGGGCTGGAAAAAGAGACCCAGTACTTC

d_gene: TRBD1
v_gene: TRBV5-1
abundance: -
j_gene: TRBJ1-6
CDR3aa: CASSSGQRNNSPLHF
CDR3nt: TGCGCCAGCAGCTCGGGACAGAGAAATAATTCACCCCTCCACTTT

d_gene: -
v_gene: TRBV10-3
abundance: -
j_gene: TRBJ1-6
CDR3aa: CASSPLVSSNSPLHF
CDR3nt: TGTGCCAGCTCCCCGTTAGTGTCGAGTAATTCACCCCTCCACTTT

d_gene: TRBD1
v_gene: TRBV5-1
abundance: -
j_gene: TRBJ2-2
CDR3aa: CASSLHGTGVPGELFF
CDR3nt: TGCGCCAGCAGCTTGCACGGGACAGGGGTCCCCGGGGAGCTGTTTTTT

d_gene: -
v_gene: TRBV18
abundance: -
j_gene: TRBJ2-5
CDR3aa: CASSPSETQYF
CDR3nt: TGTGCCAGCTCTCCTTCGGAGACCCAGTACTTC

d_gene: TRBD1
v_gene: TRBV28
abundance: -
j_gene: TRBJ1-3
CDR3aa: CASCGQGDWDSGNTIYF
CDR3nt: TGTGCCAGCTGTGGACAGGGCGATTGGGACTCTGGAAACACCATATATTTT

d_gene: TRBD1
v_gene: TRBV10-2
abundance: -
j_gene: TRBJ1-4
CDR3aa: CASSESMTRGVKKNEKLFF
CDR3nt: TGCGCCAGCAGTGAGTCGATGACCAGGGGGGTAAAAAAAAATGAAAAACTGTTTTTT

d_gene: -
v_gene: TRBV7-8
abundance: -
j_gene: TRBJ2-5
CDR3aa: CASSLFGETQYF
CDR3nt: TGTGCCAGCAGCCTTTTCGGGGAGACCCAGTACTTC

d_gene: -
v_gene: TRBV4-1
abundance: -
j_gene: TRBJ2-2
CDR3aa: CASSQDRANTGELFF
CDR3nt: TGCGCCAGCAGCCAAGACAGGGCAAACACCGGGGAGCTGTTTTTT

d_gene: -
v_gene: TRBV6-1
abundance: -
j_gene: TRBJ2-2
CDR3aa: CASSERSGIDTGELFF
CDR3nt: TGTGCCAGCAGTGAAAGGTCAGGGATCGACACCGGGGAGCTGTTTTTT

d_gene: TRBD1
v_gene: TRBV25-1
abundance: -
j_gene: TRBJ1-2
CDR3aa: CASSRQGEDGYTF
CDR3nt: TGTGCCAGCAGTAGACAGGGGGAGGATGGCTACACCTTC

d_gene: TRBD2
v_gene: TRBV4-1
abundance: -
j_gene: TRBJ2-3
CDR3aa: CASSQDRAGVTDTQYF
CDR3nt: TGCGCCAGCAGCCAAGATCGAGCGGGAGTTACAGATACGCAGTATTTT

d_gene: TRBD1
v_gene: TRBV18
abundance: -
j_gene: TRBJ1-5
CDR3aa: CASSPDRVGQPQHF
CDR3nt: TGTGCCAGCTCACCAGACAGGGTCGGACAGCCCCAGCATTTT

d_gene: TRBD1
v_gene: TRBV7-2
abundance: -
j_gene: TRBJ1-4
CDR3aa: CASSLGDRGRRFEKLFF
CDR3nt: TGTGCCAGCAGCTTAGGGGACAGGGGGAGAAGGTTTGAAAAACTGTTTTTT

d_gene: TRBD1
v_gene: TRBV18
abundance: -
j_gene: TRBJ1-2
CDR3aa: CASSRQGDYGYTF
CDR3nt: TGTGCCAGCTCACGACAGGGCGACTATGGCTACACCTTC

d_gene: -
v_gene: TRBV5-5
abundance: -
j_gene: TRBJ2-1
CDR3aa: CASSSHRDGNEQFF
CDR3nt: TGTGCCAGCAGCTCCCACAGGGATGGCAATGAGCAGTTCTTC

d_gene: -
v_gene: TRBV18
abundance: -
j_gene: TRBJ1-6
CDR3aa: CASSPSGGDNSPLHF
CDR3nt: TGTGCCAGCTCACCGAGCGGAGGGGATAATTCACCCCTCCACTTT

d_gene: TRBD1
v_gene: TRBV11-3
abundance: -
j_gene: TRBJ1-2
CDR3aa: CASSLRGQESYGYTF
CDR3nt: TGTGCCAGCAGCTTGCGGGGACAGGAGAGCTATGGCTACACCTTC

d_gene: TRBD2
v_gene: TRBV11-3
abundance: -
j_gene: TRBJ2-2
CDR3aa: CASSPGLAGPTANTGELFF
CDR3nt: TGTGCCAGCAGCCCCGGACTAGCGGGCCCTACCGCGAACACCGGGGAGCTGTTTTTT

d_gene: TRBD1
v_gene: TRBV18
abundance: -
j_gene: TRBJ2-1
CDR3aa: CASSHPGQGYFEQFF
CDR3nt: TGTGCCAGCTCACACCCGGGACAGGGGTATTTTGAGCAGTTCTTC

d_gene: TRBD1
v_gene: TRBV11-2
abundance: -
j_gene: TRBJ2-2
CDR3aa: CASSFKTGIGGELFF
CDR3nt: TGTGCCAGCAGCTTTAAGACAGGGATAGGCGGGGAGCTGTTTTTT

d_gene: -
v_gene: TRBV6-2/TRBV6-3
abundance: -
j_gene: TRBJ2-1
CDR3aa: CASSELLGGAIDEQFF
CDR3nt: TGTGCCAGCAGTGAGTTATTGGGGGGGGCCATCGATGAGCAGTTCTTC

d_gene: -
v_gene: TRBV5-1
abundance: -
j_gene: TRBJ1-2
CDR3aa: CASNKQGHLGDGYTF
CDR3nt: TGCGCCAGCAACAAACAGGGTCACCTAGGTGATGGCTACACCTTC

d_gene: -
v_gene: TRBV19
abundance: once
j_gene: TRBJ2-2
CDR3aa: CASSIQRRNTGELFF
CDR3nt: TGTGCCAGTAGTATCCAGCGGAGGAACACCGGGGAGCTGTTTTTT

d_gene: TRBD1
v_gene: TRBV19
abundance: -
j_gene: TRBJ1-1
CDR3aa: CASSAPGQSMNTEAFF
CDR3nt: TGTGCCAGTAGTGCCCCGGGACAGTCCATGAACACTGAAGCTTTCTTT

d_gene: -
v_gene: TRBV2
abundance: -
j_gene: TRBJ1-2
CDR3aa: CASSGGDFYGYTF
CDR3nt: TGTGCCAGCAGTGGTGGGGACTTCTATGGCTACACCTTC

d_gene: -
v_gene: TRBV9
abundance: -
j_gene: TRBJ1-1
CDR3aa: CASSASPNTEAFF
CDR3nt: TGTGCCAGCAGCGCCTCCCCGAACACTGAAGCTTTCTTT

d_gene: TRBD1
v_gene: TRBV5-1
abundance: -
j_gene: TRBJ1-1
CDR3aa: CASSHAGTGSLNTEAFF
CDR3nt: TGCGCCAGCAGCCACGCGGGGACAGGTTCGTTGAACACTGAAGCTTTCTTT

d_gene: -
v_gene: TRBV27
abundance: -
j_gene: TRBJ1-3
CDR3aa: CASSLSGRTRNTIYF
CDR3nt: TGTGCCAGCAGTTTATCCGGCAGGACTAGAAACACCATATATTTT

d_gene: TRBD2
v_gene: TRBV7-2
abundance: -
j_gene: TRBJ2-1
CDR3aa: CASNPVGSGGARPYNEQFF
CDR3nt: TGTGCCAGCAACCCCGTAGGTAGCGGGGGGGCGAGGCCCTACAATGAGCAGTTCTTC

d_gene: TRBD1
v_gene: TRBV3-1/TRBV3-2
abundance: -
j_gene: TRBJ2-2
CDR3aa: CASSPWDRGTGELFF
CDR3nt: TGTGCCAGCAGCCCCTGGGACAGGGGGACCGGGGAGCTGTTTTTT

d_gene: TRBD1
v_gene: TRBV24-1
abundance: -
j_gene: TRBJ1-2
CDR3aa: CATRPRPGGGRYGYTF
CDR3nt: TGTGCCACCAGACCGAGGCCAGGGGGCGGACGCTATGGCTACACCTTC

d_gene: -
v_gene: TRBV7-8
abundance: -
j_gene: TRBJ1-5
CDR3aa: CASSLLLPQGGYFGNQPQHF
CDR3nt: TGTGCCAGCAGCTTACTGTTACCGCAGGGAGGATATTTTGGCAATCAGCCCCAGCATTTT

d_gene: -
v_gene: TRBV6-5
abundance: -
j_gene: TRBJ2-6
CDR3aa: CASSLSDSANVLTF
CDR3nt: TGTGCCAGCAGCCTGAGTGATTCGGCCAACGTCCTGACTTTC

d_gene: TRBD1
v_gene: TRBV6-6
abundance: -
j_gene: TRBJ1-5
CDR3aa: CASRPGQGVYQPQHF
CDR3nt: TGTGCCAGCAGACCCGGACAGGGGGTATATCAGCCCCAGCATTTT

d_gene: TRBD1
v_gene: TRBV6-5
abundance: -
j_gene: TRBJ2-5
CDR3aa: CASSLDRVRETQYF
CDR3nt: TGTGCCAGCAGTTTGGACAGGGTTCGGGAGACCCAGTACTTC

d_gene: TRBD2
v_gene: TRBV6-1
abundance: -
j_gene: TRBJ2-1
CDR3aa: CASSDPGLAGGHYNEQFF
CDR3nt: TGTGCCAGCAGTGATCCGGGACTAGCGGGGGGTCACTACAATGAGCAGTTCTTC

d_gene: -
v_gene: TRBV6-5
abundance: -
j_gene: TRBJ1-6
CDR3aa: CASSKSGGESPLHF
CDR3nt: TGTGCCAGCAGTAAAAGTGGGGGGGAGTCACCCCTCCACTTT

d_gene: -
v_gene: TRBV10-3
abundance: -
j_gene: TRBJ1-1
CDR3aa: CAISETGIGTEAFF
CDR3nt: TGTGCCATCAGTGAGACAGGGATTGGCACTGAAGCTTTCTTT

d_gene: TRBD2
v_gene: TRBV10-2
abundance: -
j_gene: TRBJ2-3
CDR3aa: CASSPSRAGGPDTQYF
CDR3nt: TGCGCCAGCAGTCCTAGTCGAGCGGGGGGGCCAGATACGCAGTATTTT